This TCR beta chain was identified during a study of a mutant IDH1 vaccine in newly diagnosed glioma. V gave up 1 base and J gave up 5 bases, with 10 bases separating them. Germline V gives CDR1 SGHRS, CDR2 YFSETQ. CDR3 length: 14 residues. Sequenced by immunoSEQ multiplex PCR; TCRdb stores in-frame clones only, minus some. The sample gives approximately 100,000 clones, about 90% of which show up once; 0.56% is in the top ten. As to time point: baseline, week 1 (first vaccination visit). Treatment of the sample: pre-vaccination baseline after standard-of-care therapy. The clonotype originates from a woman between 45 and 60 years old with glioma. Sample: PBMCs, taken from a glioma patient treated with radiotherapy, temozolomide or both. The chain carries TRBV5-1 and TRBJ2-1; D is undetermined. The DNA of the CDR3 is TGCGCCAGCAGCTTGACCCTACAGCACAATGAGCAGTTCTTC. It translates to CASSLTLQHNEQFF.